The rows below give T cell receptor beta chains drawn from one sample of a study of shared clonotypes between healthy human individuals. Clones were sequenced by immunoSEQ multiplex PCR, and TCRdb holds only the in-frame ones, with some missing. The repertoire holds roughly 2.6 million clones, more than 90% seen once, with 0.11% to 0.15% in the top ten. Sequencing used naive CD4+ T cells sorted from blood. The receptors shown here come from a man between 18 and 29 years old in good health. Each CDR3 is given with its conserved first and last residue. Each record gives: J gene, V gene, D gene, clone size, CDR3 protein, CDR3 DNA. The D gene is left open where the match is weak. Clone size is stated in some rows and not others, as once, few, many or a class when expanded.

>TRBJ2-7|TRBV27|.|.
CASSLNFYSYEQYF
TGTGCCAGCAGTTTAAACTTTTACTCCTACGAGCAGTACTTC
>TRBJ1-2|TRBV27|TRBD1|.
CASSFDRGGYTF
TGTGCCAGCAGTTTCGACAGGGGCGGCTACACCTTC
>TRBJ2-1|TRBV9|TRBD2|.
CASSVSSGSSYNEQFF
TGTGCCAGCAGCGTATCTAGCGGGAGCTCCTACAATGAGCAGTTCTTC
>TRBJ2-3|TRBV5-1|.|.
CASSPEGGTDTQYF
TGCGCCAGCAGCCCAGAAGGCGGCACAGATACGCAGTATTTT
>TRBJ2-7|TRBV5-5|TRBD1|.
CASSRNAGGVQYF
TGTGCCAGCAGCCGCAATGCAGGGGGCGTGCAGTACTTC
>TRBJ2-7|TRBV28|TRBD1|once
CASTQGGTGSYEQYF
TGTGCCAGCACCCAGGGAGGGACAGGGTCCTACGAGCAGTACTTC
>TRBJ2-1|TRBV7-2|TRBD1|.
CASSPNRGLVSNEQFF
TGTGCCAGCAGCCCAAACAGGGGGCTTGTTTCAAATGAGCAGTTCTTC
>TRBJ1-2|TRBV28|.|.
CASSPGTYGYTF
TGTGCCAGCAGTCCCGGGACCTATGGCTACACCTTC
>TRBJ2-3|TRBV7-9|TRBD2|.
CASSSVAGALDTQYF
TGTGCCAGCAGCTCCGTAGCGGGGGCTTTAGATACGCAGTATTTT
>TRBJ2-2|TRBV9|TRBD1|.
CASSVVNRGTGELFF
TGTGCCAGCAGCGTAGTTAACAGGGGAACCGGGGAGCTGTTTTTT
>TRBJ2-2|TRBV5-1|.|once
CASSADRNTGELFF
TGCGCCAGCAGCGCCGACAGAAACACCGGGGAGCTGTTTTTT
>TRBJ1-3|TRBV10-2|.|once
CASSERAGSGNTIYF
TGCGCCAGCAGTGAGAGGGCAGGCTCTGGAAACACCATATATTTT
>TRBJ1-2|TRBV6-6|.|.
CASSYSSWRGYTF
TGTGCCAGCAGTTACTCGTCCTGGCGTGGCTACACCTTC
>TRBJ2-1|TRBV4-3|TRBD2|.
CASSQGTRGGTSYNEQFF
TGCGCCAGCAGCCAAGGGACACGCGGGGGGACTTCCTACAATGAGCAGTTCTTC
>TRBJ2-7|TRBV30|TRBD2|.
CAWSGEGEQYF
TGTGCCTGGAGTGGGGAGGGCGAGCAGTACTTC
>TRBJ1-1|TRBV5-1|.|.
CATRTAFSTEAFF
TGCGCCACCAGGACAGCATTTTCCACTGAAGCTTTCTTT
>TRBJ2-3|TRBV9|TRBD2|.
CASSATSGVTDTQYF
TGTGCCAGCAGCGCTACTAGCGGGGTCACAGATACGCAGTATTTT
>TRBJ2-2|TRBV6-1|.|.
CASSGRDFFAGELFF
TGTGCCAGCAGCGGAAGAGACTTTTTCGCCGGGGAGCTGTTTTTT
>TRBJ2-5|TRBV19|TRBD2|few
CASSIVLGGETQYF
TGTGCCAGTAGTATTGTTCTGGGAGGGGAGACCCAGTACTTC
>TRBJ2-1|TRBV18|.|.
CASSPPHRADNEQFF
TGTGCCAGCTCACCACCTCACAGGGCGGACAATGAGCAGTTCTTC
>TRBJ2-1|TRBV7-9|.|.
CASSLGSPGVNNEQFF
TGTGCCAGCAGCTTAGGCTCACCGGGGGTTAACAATGAGCAGTTCTTC
>TRBJ2-3|TRBV25-1|.|.
CASSAYTDTQYF
TGTGCCAGCAGTGCTTACACAGATACGCAGTATTTT
>TRBJ1-6|TRBV30|.|.
CAWSRGGWNSPLHF
TGTGCCTGGAGTCGGGGGGGATGGAATTCACCCCTCCACTTT
>TRBJ1-5|TRBV6-1|.|.
CASSAPPGGNQPQHF
TGTGCCAGCAGTGCTCCTCCAGGGGGCAATCAGCCCCAGCATTTT
>TRBJ2-5|TRBV18|.|.
CASSPNQETQYF
TGTGCCAGCTCACCTAATCAAGAGACCCAGTACTTC
>TRBJ1-1|TRBV6-1|TRBD1|once
CASSDSGQWGTEAFF
TGTGCCAGCAGTGACTCGGGACAGTGGGGCACTGAAGCTTTCTTT
>TRBJ1-1|TRBV18|TRBD1|.
CASSDDRGRITEAFF
TGTGCCAGCTCTGATGACAGGGGGCGCATCACTGAAGCTTTCTTT
>TRBJ1-2|TRBV10-3|TRBD1|.
CAISEPDRGHGYTF
TGTGCCATCAGTGAGCCTGACAGGGGGCATGGCTACACCTTC
>TRBJ2-7|TRBV27|TRBD1|.
CASNSGQGVYEQYF
TGTGCCAGCAACTCGGGACAGGGGGTCTACGAGCAGTACTTC
>TRBJ1-1|TRBV19|TRBD1|.
CASSAGTGPLNTEAFF
TGTGCCAGTAGTGCAGGGACAGGGCCACTCAACACTGAAGCTTTCTTT
>TRBJ2-1|TRBV2|TRBD2|.
CATTPFSGTSGGNEQFF
TGTGCCACCACACCGTTCTCCGGGACTAGCGGGGGGAATGAGCAGTTCTTC
>TRBJ1-5|TRBV27|.|.
CASSYRVRQPQHF
TGTGCCAGCAGTTACAGGGTACGACAGCCCCAGCATTTT
>TRBJ1-1|TRBV6-6|.|.
CATRGGAETEAFF
TGTGCCACCCGGGGGGGGGCAGAGACTGAAGCTTTCTTT
>TRBJ1-4|TRBV6-1|.|.
CASSDGANPGEEKLFF
TGTGCCAGCAGTGACGGTGCGAATCCGGGGGAAGAAAAACTGTTTTTT
>TRBJ2-7|TRBV6-6|.|.
CATTGPYEQYF
TGTGCCACCACAGGGCCCTACGAGCAGTACTTC
>TRBJ2-7|TRBV5-1|.|.
CASSLEASSYEQYF
TGCGCCAGCAGCTTGGAAGCAAGCTCCTACGAGCAGTACTTC
>TRBJ1-3|TRBV7-9|.|.
CASSPNKGGSGNTIYF
TGTGCCAGCAGCCCCAACAAGGGAGGAAGTGGAAACACCATATATTTT
>TRBJ1-3|TRBV11-2|.|.
CASSFTLSGFGNTIYF
TGTGCCAGCAGCTTCACACTTTCGGGTTTTGGAAACACCATATATTTT
>TRBJ2-2|TRBV7-7|TRBD2|.
CASSRDYNTGELFF
TGTGCTAGCAGCCGGGACTATAACACCGGGGAGCTGTTTTTT
>TRBJ1-4|TRBV7-2|.|.
CASSLGQYATNEKLFF
TGTGCCAGCAGCCTAGGACAATATGCAACTAATGAAAAACTGTTTTTT
>TRBJ2-3|TRBV6-1|.|.
CASSQGISPDTQYF
TGTGCCAGCAGCCAAGGTATATCGCCAGATACGCAGTATTTT
>TRBJ2-1|TRBV5-4|.|.
CASSLGQNEQFF
TGTGCCAGCAGCTTGGGTCAAAATGAGCAGTTCTTC
>TRBJ2-3|TRBV14|.|.
CASSLDTSTDTQYF
TGTGCCAGCAGCCTTGACACAAGCACAGATACGCAGTATTTT
>TRBJ2-3|TRBV10-3|TRBD2|.
CAISSSGEGADTQYF
TGTGCCATCAGTTCTAGCGGGGAGGGGGCAGATACGCAGTATTTT
>TRBJ1-6|TRBV5-4|TRBD1|once
CASSLAVPGQGNSPLHF
TGTGCCAGCAGCTTGGCAGTTCCGGGACAGGGAAATTCACCCCTCCACTTT